This section outlines one TCR beta chain sequence together with its context. This entry comes from a study of control samples from healthy donors and cancer patients. Data came from immunoSEQ multiplex PCR; TCRdb stores just in-frame clones and leaves some out. The profile shows some 56,000 clones, 85% to 95% of them singletons. This clonotype was obtained from a man aged 30-40 years in good health. Sequenced input: blood.

The DNA of the CDR3 is TGTGCCAGCATCCCGTGGGGACTAGCGGACACCGGGGAGCTGTTTTTT. Its protein product is CASIPWGLADTGELFF. The chain recombines TRBV7-9 with TRBJ2-2; 11 bases are shared with TRBD2. The length of the CDR3 is 16 residues. Germline V gene data show CDR1 as SEHNR and CDR2 as FQNEAQ (reference sequence). V was pared by 7 bases and J by 3 bases, with 7 bases of the junction left unmatched.